The source of this TCR beta chain is a study of cytotoxic CD8 clonotypes in ibrutinib-treated CLL. The study, taken as a whole, reports: Sustained-remission and progressing patients diverged in sampling times.

A remark on this clone: Antigen unknown.

TCRdb's table, derived via immunoSEQ multiplex PCR, lists solely in-frame clones and lacks some. The profile shows over 95,000 clones, 45% to 65% of them singletons. The CDR3 is 15 amino acids. V dropped 5 bases and J dropped 8 bases, with 21 bases sitting between them. Looked up from germline, CDR1 is SGHTA and CDR2 is FQGNSA. The rearrangement uses TRBV7-2 and TRBJ1-2, with unresolved D. Sequences were derived from PBMCs, sampled after 24 months of ibrutinib treatment. The TCR sequence derives from a human donor with chronic lymphocytic leukemia. CDR3 in DNA: TGTGCCAGCAGCCCGCTCGGTACCGCTTCAATAGGCTACACCTTC. Amino acids: CASSPLGTASIGYTF.